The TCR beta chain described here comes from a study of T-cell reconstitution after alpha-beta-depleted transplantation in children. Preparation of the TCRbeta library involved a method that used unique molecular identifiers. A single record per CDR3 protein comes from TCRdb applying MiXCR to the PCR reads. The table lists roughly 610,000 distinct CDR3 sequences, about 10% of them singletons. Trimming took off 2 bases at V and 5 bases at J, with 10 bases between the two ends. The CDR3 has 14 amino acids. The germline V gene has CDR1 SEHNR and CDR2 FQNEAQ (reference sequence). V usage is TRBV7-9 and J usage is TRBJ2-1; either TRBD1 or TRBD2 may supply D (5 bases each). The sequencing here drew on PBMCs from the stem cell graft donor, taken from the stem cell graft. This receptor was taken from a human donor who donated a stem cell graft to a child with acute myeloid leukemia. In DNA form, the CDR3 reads TGTGCCAGCAGCTTAAGAGGGGCTCACAATGAGCAGTTCTTC. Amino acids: CASSLRGAHNEQFF.